The clone carrying this T cell receptor (beta chain) was observed at least ten times. Its target is unknown. The CDR3 is 16 amino acids. Trimming at V came to 0 bases and at J to 4 bases, leaving 0 bases not matched to a gene. In germline, CDR1 is SGHRS, CDR2 YFSETQ. Isolated RNA was reverse transcribed in full, so expressed TCRB transcripts were sequenced. Generated by immunoSEQ multiplex PCR, the TCRdb table keeps only in-frame clones and is missing some. The sample includes over 150,000 clones, roughly 8.1% of them seen just once. The data stem from a study of beta chain features in type 1 diabetes. Study background: Patients and healthy donors were similar in age, gender and cell yields. In all, some 110 million sorted cells from all samples were analyzed.

CD45RO/CCR7/CD25/CD127/CD95/CD27 staining was used to isolate CD4+ naive, central memory, regulatory and stem cell-like memory cells by sorting. General observations from the study: Naive, central memory and Treg TCRB repertoires seemed to resemble each other more closely in patients than they did in healthy donors.

Sample: central memory CD4+ T cells from blood. The chain is built from TRBV5-1 and TRBJ2-1, with 14 bases fitting TRBD2. This receptor was taken from a man between 18 and 35 years old in good health. CDR3 DNA: TGCGCCAGCAGCTTGGGACTAGCGGGGGGGTACAATGAGCAGTTCTTC. It specifies CASSLGLAGGYNEQFF.